These T cell receptor beta chains were read from a single sample in a study of shared clonotypes between healthy human individuals. Some clones are missing from TCRdb's copy, which holds only in-frame ones; the method was immunoSEQ multiplex PCR. The table has roughly 1,500,000 clones, less than 99% seen once. The material sequenced was naive CD4+ T cells sorted from blood. These receptors all stem from a man aged 25-45 years in good health. Both conserved end residues are part of each CDR3. The D gene is left open where the match is weak.

>TRBJ1-2|TRBV19|TRBD1
TGTGCCAGTAGTATCCCCGGACAGGGCAACTATGGCTACACCTTC
CASSIPGQGNYGYTF
>TRBJ1-1|TRBV30|.
TGTGCCTGGAATACAGGGTTAAACACTGAAGCTTTCTTT
CAWNTGLNTEAFF
>TRBJ2-3|TRBV29-1|TRBD2
TGCAGCGTCATTGGACTAGCGGGAGGCACAGATACGCAGTATTTT
CSVIGLAGGTDTQYF
>TRBJ2-7|TRBV4-1|.
TGCGCCAGCAGCCAAGATCTGGGCGGTCCCTCCTACGAGCAGTACTTC
CASSQDLGGPSYEQYF
>TRBJ2-1|TRBV5-1|TRBD2
TGCGCCAGCAGCCTAACGGTGACTAGCGACAAGTTCTTC
CASSLTVTSDKFF
>TRBJ2-2|TRBV18|TRBD1
TGTGCCAGCTCCGACAGGGGGAATTTGAACACCGGGGAGCTGTTTTTT
CASSDRGNLNTGELFF
>TRBJ2-7|TRBV30|.
TGTGCCTGGAGCCCTCGGGGGGCAGACTCCTACGAGCAGTACTTC
CAWSPRGADSYEQYF
>TRBJ2-7|TRBV6-1|.
TGTGCCAGCAGTGAACTAGCGTGGGAGTACGAGCAGTACTTC
CASSELAWEYEQYF
>TRBJ2-2|TRBV29-1|.
TGCAGCGTTGGCCAGTACACCGGGGAGCTGTTTTTT
CSVGQYTGELFF
>TRBJ2-5|TRBV5-4|.
TGTGCCAGCAGCTTGGTAACTCAAGAGACCCAGTACTTC
CASSLVTQETQYF
>TRBJ2-7|TRBV6-5|.
TGTGCCAGCAGCGGACAGCCGCCAGACTCCTACGAGCAGTACTTC
CASSGQPPDSYEQYF